The present T cell receptor (beta chain) was sequenced within a study of OX40 agonist ivuxolimab in advanced cancers. With regard to the full study: The costimulatory receptor OX40 (CD134) was targeted by ivuxolimab, a fully human IgG2 agonistic monoclonal antibody. Patients were allowed to have had prior anti-PD-1, anti-PD-L1 or anti-CTLA-4 therapy, and around two fifths of the dose-escalation patients had been treated with checkpoint inhibitors. Among the roughly 52 dose-escalation patients, some 19 had hepatocellular carcinoma, around 15 melanoma, 9 renal cell carcinoma and 9 head and neck cancer. Intravenous ivuxolimab was administered to patients every 2 weeks at six dose levels: 0.01, 0.1, 0.3, 1.5, 3 and 10 mg/kg. The paper describes the monotherapy dose-escalation part (N ≈ 52 patients) of the phase I trial of ivuxolimab. The dose-escalation cohort was 80% to 90% male with a mean age of roughly 60 years, ranging from roughly 20 to 80. The point of sequencing TCRbeta in the periphery was to test whether ivuxolimab changed TCR sequence diversity and drove clonal T-cell expansion. Partial responses occurred in three dose-escalation patients: two with cutaneous melanoma and one with hepatocellular carcinoma. Overall study results and their limits: In the 0.1-3.0 mg/kg groups, partial responders had among the lowest normalized peripheral clonal expansion, particularly in CD8+ T cells. After ivuxolimab, expanded clones were on average more numerous among CD8+ T cells than among CD4+ T cells. The antigen specificity of the peripheral T cells that underwent clonal expansion was not determined. At doses of 0.1 to 3.0 mg/kg, clonal expansion of both CD4+ and CD8+ blood T cells was observed from baseline to week 6. Low levels of normalized T-cell clonal expansion were also seen in some nonresponding patients.

Worth noting for this clone: Its recognized antigen is unknown. There are no base qualities to consult, and no much larger clone falls within one base.

To sequence the TCRbeta CDR3 region, genomic DNA was isolated from the sorted cells. The immunoSEQ Assay was used to sequence the TCRbeta CDR3 regions. The table comes from immuneACCESS by way of TCRdb, which keeps in-frame sequences with V and J called. Part of the clones is missing from these tables; in studies checked, under half for an unresolved V gene and the rest for unknown reasons. The sample profile shows 65,000 to 100,000 clones; almost 90% of them were found once. The ten biggest clones cover less than 0.85% of the sample. Patients with a history of autoimmune disease or receiving systemic immunosuppression were excluded from the trial. Peripheral blood for TCR sequencing was collected from all dose cohorts at baseline, on cycle 4 day 1, and on cycle 7 day 1. The samples were taken from a phase I, first-in-human, multicenter, open-label dose-escalation trial of ivuxolimab. Adults with locally advanced or metastatic melanoma, renal cell, hepatocellular, or head and neck squamous cell carcinoma were enrolled in the trial. Before TCR sequencing, CD4+ T cells and CD8+ T cells from peripheral blood were sorted into separate populations.

Including cysteine and phenylalanine, the CDR3 has 15 amino acids. The read is trimmed to its CDR3 DNA, 45 bases read in frame from base 1. Unmatched junction bases come to 11, with V trimmed by 5 bases and J by 5 bases. CDR1 and CDR2 (SGHAT, FQDESV) derive from the germline V gene (reference sequence). The sequencing used CD4+ or CD8+ T cells sorted from blood, collected in a trial of the OX40 agonist ivuxolimab. This TCR came from an adult with an advanced solid tumor such as melanoma, head and neck, liver or kidney cancer. Recombination linked TRBV11-1 to TRBJ1-1; 7 bases in the junction line up with TRBD1. The CDR3 amino acid sequence is: CASSIYLQGRTEAFF. The DNA is TGTGCCAGCAGCATTTACCTACAGGGGCGGACTGAAGCTTTCTTT.